The rows below give T cell receptor beta chains drawn from one sample of a study of T cell changes during pregnancy in multiple sclerosis. The table came from immunoSEQ multiplex PCR; TCRdb's copy has only in-frame clones and leaves some out. The table lists roughly 110,000 clones, less than 95% of them singletons. This sample comprised peripheral blood, obtained before pregnancy. The receptors shown here come from a female donor with multiple sclerosis, enrolled in a pregnancy study. Both conserved end residues are part of each CDR3.

len: 14
v_gene: TRBV6-1
j_gene: TRBJ2-5
CDR3aa: CASSEKEPQETQYF

len: 15
v_gene: TRBV5-1
j_gene: TRBJ2-5
CDR3aa: CASSQPDSFQETQYF

len: 18
v_gene: TRBV7-9
j_gene: -
CDR3aa: CASSSGTGGKGVTYEQYF

len: 13
v_gene: TRBV10-3
j_gene: TRBJ2-3
CDR3aa: CAIRGAGTDTQYF

len: 19
v_gene: TRBV15
j_gene: TRBJ2-3
CDR3aa: CATSRDLIREGASTDTQYF

len: 16
v_gene: TRBV9
j_gene: TRBJ2-1
CDR3aa: CASSDSGSPTYNEQFF

len: 15
v_gene: TRBV2
j_gene: TRBJ2-3
CDR3aa: CASSERGAGTDTQYF

len: 15
v_gene: TRBV11-1
j_gene: TRBJ2-2
CDR3aa: CASSARLTNTGELFF

len: 15
v_gene: TRBV9
j_gene: TRBJ2-3
CDR3aa: CASSAGTSGTDTQYF

len: 18
v_gene: TRBV6-1
j_gene: TRBJ2-1
CDR3aa: CASSEAEVFMGSYNEQFF

len: 11
v_gene: TRBV20-1
j_gene: TRBJ1-2
CDR3aa: CSARDGGGYTF

len: 11
v_gene: TRBV28
j_gene: TRBJ2-7
CDR3aa: CASRKAGEQYF

len: 18
v_gene: TRBV5-5
j_gene: TRBJ2-7
CDR3aa: CASTFSYFLGSGRYEQYF

len: 14
v_gene: TRBV5-1
j_gene: TRBJ2-5
CDR3aa: CASSSSGNQETQYF

len: 16
v_gene: TRBV5-1
j_gene: TRBJ2-1
CDR3aa: CASSSSGGSSYNEQFF

len: 13
v_gene: TRBV5-1
j_gene: TRBJ2-7
CDR3aa: CASSLVRGDEQYF

len: 17
v_gene: TRBV5-4
j_gene: TRBJ2-1
CDR3aa: CASSWGLLAGGYNEQFF

len: 14
v_gene: TRBV4-1
j_gene: TRBJ2-7
CDR3aa: CASSPVGGRGEQYF

len: 15
v_gene: TRBV7-9
j_gene: TRBJ1-1
CDR3aa: CASSSNLDSITEAFF

len: 15
v_gene: TRBV5-1
j_gene: TRBJ2-3
CDR3aa: CASRLQGDRTDTQYF

len: 15
v_gene: TRBV2
j_gene: TRBJ1-5
CDR3aa: CASVRWEGDNQPQHF

len: 14
v_gene: TRBV7-2
j_gene: TRBJ2-1
CDR3aa: CASGWGHEYNEQFF

len: 16
v_gene: TRBV11-2
j_gene: TRBJ2-2
CDR3aa: CASSFGAGGPFGELFF